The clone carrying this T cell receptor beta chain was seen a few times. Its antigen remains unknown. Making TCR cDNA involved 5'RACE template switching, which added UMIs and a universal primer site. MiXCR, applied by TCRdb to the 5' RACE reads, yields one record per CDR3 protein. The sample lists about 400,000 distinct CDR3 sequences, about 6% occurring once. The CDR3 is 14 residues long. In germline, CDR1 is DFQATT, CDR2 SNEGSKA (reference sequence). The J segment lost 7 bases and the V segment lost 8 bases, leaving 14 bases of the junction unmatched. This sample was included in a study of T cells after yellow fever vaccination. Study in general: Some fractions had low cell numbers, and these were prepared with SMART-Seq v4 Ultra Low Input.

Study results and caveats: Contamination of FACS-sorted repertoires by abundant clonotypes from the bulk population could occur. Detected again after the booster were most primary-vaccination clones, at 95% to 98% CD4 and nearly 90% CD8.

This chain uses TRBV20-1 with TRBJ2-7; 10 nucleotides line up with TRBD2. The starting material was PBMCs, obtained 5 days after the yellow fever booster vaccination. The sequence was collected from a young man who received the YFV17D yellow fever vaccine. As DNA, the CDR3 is TGCAGTCCAAGGAACCTAGCGGGAGTAGGGGAGCAGTACTTC. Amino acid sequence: CSPRNLAGVGEQYF.